The following is a T cell receptor (beta chain) sequence with its context. Its target is not known. As for treatment: over 15 received Ad26.COV2.S at low or high dose, single or two shots; five or six received placebo; per-sample allocation not given. Repertoires come from day 63 after the first vaccine or placebo injection. Trimming removed 11 bases from V and 2 bases from J; junction bases left unmatched: 19. The germline CDR1 and CDR2 sequences are ENHRY and SYGVKD. The CDR3 sequence is 17 residues long. Here immunoSEQ multiplex PCR was the method, and the copy in TCRdb shows in-frame clones only, minus some. The sample yields 250,000 or so clones, 87% seen once. This entry belongs to a study of Ad26.COV2.S vaccination and SARS-CoV-2 variants. The study, taken as a whole, reports: Relative to placebo recipients, vaccine recipients exhibited elevated spike-specific TCR breadth.

This receptor was taken from a person between 18 and 60 years old who received the Ad26.COV2.S COVID-19 vaccine or a placebo. This chain uses TRBV10-3 with TRBJ2-3, with 7 bases that match TRBD2. Sample: peripheral blood, taken in a trial of Ad26.COV2.S vaccine versus placebo. CDR3 sequence (DNA): TGTGCCGCACTCCCATCGGGACTACCTTCCCTCACAGATACGCAGTATTTT. Amino acids: CAALPSGLPSLTDTQYF.